These 21 T cell receptor beta chains originate from one sample sequenced in a study of patients and donors after allogeneic stem cell transplantation. TCRdb recomputed calls from the RT-PCR reads with MiXCR, one row per CDR3 protein. The sample has about 110,000 distinct CDR3 sequences, 35% seen once. The source material was blood, either unsorted or a sorted T cell fraction (not recorded which). The origin of the receptors is a human donor who was either an allogeneic HSCT recipient or a stem cell or donor lymphocyte infusion donor (not recorded which). It is not recorded whose cells these are; they may come from a transplant donor.

This clonotype was recorded a few times. This sequence joins TRBV7-9 and TRBJ1-3; maybe TRBD1 (6 bases). V lost 3 bases to trimming and J lost 4 bases, with 13 bases between them. The CDR3 is made up of 15 amino acids. CDR1 and CDR2 from the germline V gene are SEHNR and FQNEAQ (reference sequence). The CDR3 DNA follows: TGTGCCAGCAGCTTCAACAGGGAGAAAGGAAACACCATATATTTT. Its translation: CASSFNREKGNTIYF.

This clonotype was seen a few times. V is TRBV7-2 and J is TRBJ1-5; a possible D gene is TRBD1 (6 bases). The CDR3 extends over 15 amino acids. The V and J ends lost 5 bases and 7 bases respectively, with 18 bases between them. Germline loops: CDR1 SGHTA, CDR2 FQGNSA. The CDR3 is CASSHQQGLEQPQHF. The CDR3 DNA follows: TGTGCCAGCAGCCATCAGCAGGGGTTGGAACAGCCCCAGCATTTT.

About this clonotype itself: A much bigger clone sits one base away, suggesting this may be a read error. The rearrangement links TRBV6-1 to TRBJ1-2; 9 positions agree with TRBD1. Germline V gene lookup returns CDR1 MNHNS and CDR2 SASEGT. The CDR3 length is 14 residues. Here the CDR3 reads CASSGMGQGYGNTF. The DNA for the CDR3 is TGTGCCAGCAGCGGTATGGGACAGGGTTATGGCAACACCTTC.

In nucleotides, the CDR3 is TGTGCCAGCAGTTTCCAGAGGATAGGGGAAAAACTGTTTTTT. Translation gives CASSFQRIGEKLFF. The V gene is TRBV12-3 or TRBV12-4, the J gene TRBJ1-4; D unresolved. V lost 3 bases to trimming and J lost 8 bases, with 13 bases between them. CDR3 length: 14 amino acids.

This chain links TRBV28 with TRBJ1-5; possible D gene TRBD1, 6 bases. Germline V gives CDR1 MDHEN, CDR2 SYDVKM. The V and J ends lost 6 bases and 9 bases respectively, with 15 bases between them. The CDR3 covers 13 residues. CDR3 region: CASSQVLRGPQHF. In DNA form, the CDR3 reads TGTGCCAGCAGCCAGGTCCTCAGGGGGCCCCAGCATTTT.

This clonotype was counted only a few times. J is TRBJ1-3 and V is TRBV12-3 or TRBV12-4; maybe TRBD1 (5 bases). This CDR3 is 16 amino acids long. The V gene lost 4 bases and the J gene lost 1 base, with 14 bases spanning the gap. The CDR3 region is CASSWRQGLSGNTIYF. CDR3 in DNA: TGTGCCAGCAGTTGGAGGCAGGGCCTTTCTGGAAACACCATATATTTT.

This chain uses TRBV27 with TRBJ1-3, with D perhaps TRBD1 (5 bases). The CDR3 runs 16 residues. Germline V lookup: CDR1 MNHEY, CDR2 SMNVEV (reference sequence). V lost 5 bases to trimming and J lost 0 bases, with 14 bases between them. CDR3 sequence: CASSPGTVSSGNTIYF. CDR3 bases: TGTGCCAGCAGTCCCGGGACCGTGAGCTCTGGAAACACCATATATTTT.

J is TRBJ2-3 and V is TRBV10-2; the D gene is possibly TRBD1 (6 bases). The CDR3 has 14 residues. V lost 7 bases and J 1 base, leaving 12 bases between the germline ends. Per germline, CDR1 WSHSY and CDR2 SAAADI. In DNA form, the CDR3 reads TGCGCCAGCATGGGGCCAGGGGGCACAGATACGCAGTATTTT. Its translation is CASMGPGGTDTQYF.

This chain uses TRBV12-5 with TRBJ2-3; D not resolved. The CDR3 has 13 amino acids. Germline V gene sequence: CDR1 LGHNT, CDR2 FRNRAP. The V end was cut by 1 base, the J end by 1 base, with 3 bases between. The chain's CDR3 is CASGLGGTDTQYF. The CDR3 DNA reads as TGTGCTAGTGGTTTGGGCGGCACAGATACGCAGTATTTT. Variable domain in full (rest from reference TRBV12-5 and TRBJ2-3): DARVTQTPRHKVTEMGQEVTMRCQPILGHNTVFWYRQTMMQGLELLAYFRNRAPLDDSGMPKDRFSAEMPDATLATLKIQPSEPRDSAVYFCASGLGGTDTQYFGPGTRLTVL.

This clonotype was detected only a few times. This chain links TRBV6-6 with TRBJ2-3, with 8 bases matching TRBD2. The germline V gene encodes CDR1 MNHNY and CDR2 SVGAGI (reference sequence). J gave up 4 bases and V 5 bases, and 8 bases lay outside the gene matches. The CDR3 runs 15 residues. The DNA for the CDR3 is TGTGCCAGCAGTCCTACGGGACTAGTGCCAGATACGCAGTATTTT. It specifies CASSPTGLVPDTQYF.

The chain has TRBV6-2 or TRBV6-3 and TRBJ1-2; D possibly corresponds to TRBD1 (5 bases). Looked up from germline, CDR1 is MNHEY and CDR2 is SVGEGT. The germline V and J ends were trimmed by 2 bases and 8 bases, with 21 bases remaining between them. The CDR3 has 16 residues. CDR3 DNA: TGTGCCAGCAGTTACGGTGGGACCCCCTCCTTTGGAGGCTACACCTTC. It specifies CASSYGGTPSFGGYTF.

There are a few counts of this clonotype. This chain uses TRBV28 with TRBJ1-1; 11 bases fit TRBD1. The junction had 7 bases not matched to a gene; V was cut back by 4 bases and J by 0 bases. CDR1 and CDR2 from the germline V gene are MDHEN and SYDVKM. The CDR3 runs 17 residues. CDR3 residues: CASSSRDRGRVNTEAFF. Written as DNA, the CDR3 is TGTGCCAGCAGTTCCCGGGACAGGGGGAGGGTGAACACTGAAGCTTTCTTT.

This clonotype was recorded a few times. The rearrangement joins TRBV12-3 or TRBV12-4 to TRBJ2-2; tentative D call: TRBD1 (5 bases). The CDR3 length is 12 residues. V was cut by 7 bases and J by 7 bases, with 10 bases left in between. DNA for the CDR3: TGTGCCAGCAATGAAGGGGACGGGGAGCTGTTTTTT. It yields the protein CASNEGDGELFF.

This clonotype came up a few times. The chain links TRBV12-3 or TRBV12-4 to TRBJ1-5; no definite D call. V was trimmed by 2 bases and J by 4 bases, leaving 3 bases between them. This CDR3 has 12 residues. This CDR3 is CASSLQNQPQHF. CDR3 bases: TGTGCCAGCAGTTTACAGAATCAGCCCCAGCATTTT.

The genes are TRBV6-6 and TRBJ2-4; D is tentatively TRBD1 or TRBD2 (7 bases each). The CDR3 has 15 amino acids. V dropped 5 bases and J dropped 8 bases, with 19 bases sitting between them. In germline, CDR1 is MNHNY, CDR2 SVGAGI (reference sequence). The CDR3 coding sequence is TGTGCCAGCAGTCTGACGCTACAGGGGAGGGACATTCAGTACTTC. This gives the protein CASSLTLQGRDIQYF.

This clonotype came up many times. Here the CDR3 reads CASSRRQGNQPQHF. Here the CDR3 DNA reads TGTGCCAGCAGCCGGAGACAGGGGAATCAGCCCCAGCATTTT. The chain is built from TRBV6-2 or TRBV6-3 and TRBJ1-5, with 8 bases lining up with TRBD1. Trimming took 6 bases from V and 4 from J; bases not matched to a gene: 5. The germline V gene has CDR1 MNHEY and CDR2 SVGEGT. This CDR3 contains 14 residues.

This rearrangement joins TRBV28 to TRBJ2-1; the D is unclear. Germline assignment: CDR1 MDHEN and CDR2 SYDVKM. Trimming took off 5 bases at V and 7 bases at J, with 18 bases between the two ends. This CDR3 comprises 15 residues. CDR3 sequence (DNA): TGTGCCAGCAGTCCCGCCCCCCAGAGCTTAAATGAGCAGTTCTTC. Its translation is CASSPAPQSLNEQFF.

This sequence joins TRBV7-9 and TRBJ1-1; a possible D gene is TRBD1 (6 bases). The V gene lost 3 bases and the J gene lost 4 bases, with 12 bases spanning the gap. The CDR3 totals 14 residues. Germline CDR1 is SEHNR and CDR2 is FQNEAQ (reference sequence). In nucleotides, the CDR3 is TGTGCCAGCAGCTTTGTGACAGGCCTCACTGAAGCTTTCTTT. The encoded protein is CASSFVTGLTEAFF.

This chain joins TRBV5-1 and TRBJ2-7; 8 nucleotides agree with TRBD1. Germline values: CDR1 SGHRS, CDR2 YFSETQ. The CDR3 has 16 residues. After removal of 4 bases from V and 1 base from J, the junction contained 10 bases not matched to a gene. CDR3 bases: TGCGCCAGCAGCGGGCTTACTCGGACAGGGTCCTACGAGCAGTACTTC. Translating it yields CASSGLTRTGSYEQYF.

V gene TRBV4-3 combines with J gene TRBJ1-2; D may be TRBD1 (6 bases). Germline values: CDR1 LGHNA, CDR2 YSLEER. Deletions cut 0 bases from V and 8 bases from J, with 25 bases between. The CDR3 runs to 18 residues. CDR3 amino acids: CASSQDPPGGQADGGYTF. The CDR3 region has the DNA TGCGCCAGCAGCCAAGATCCCCCCGGGGGGCAGGCTGATGGAGGCTACACCTTC.

The V and J genes are TRBV12-3 or TRBV12-4 and TRBJ1-1, with D perhaps matching TRBD1 (5 bases). The CDR3 runs to 15 residues. V was pared by 1 base and J by 3 bases, with 12 bases between. CDR3 in DNA: TGTGCCAGCAGTTTAGGGGGGAACAGGTACACTGAAGCTTTCTTT. It codes for CASSLGGNRYTEAFF.